The 23 T cell receptor beta chains given below trace back to one sample, sequenced in a study of Ad26.COV2.S vaccination and SARS-CoV-2 variants (dated by TCRdb to 2020 to 2022). The treatment or condition label, as the study defines it: over 15 received Ad26.COV2.S at low or high dose, single or two shots; about 5 received placebo; per-sample allocation not given. Repertoires of vaccine and placebo recipients were sequenced from samples taken on day 63 after the first injection. Libraries were built with the immunoSEQ multiplex PCR assay. What TCRdb holds here is the immuneACCESS table cut down to in-frame rearrangements. Part of the clones is not present; checked against another copy, under half of the missing clones reflect an unresolved V gene, and the others are unexplained. In this sample the table shows more than 400,000 clones, about 92% of which occur a single time. The ten largest clones represent more than 1.5% of the sample.

The specimen comprised peripheral blood, sampled in a trial of Ad26.COV2.S vaccine versus placebo. These receptors originate from a person between 18 and 65 years old who received the Ad26.COV2.S COVID-19 vaccine or a placebo.

This rearrangement joins TRBV19 to TRBJ2-1; possibly TRBD1 for D (5 bases). CDR3 length equals 12 residues. V was trimmed by 3 bases and J by 9 bases, leaving 9 bases between them. Germline V gives CDR1 LNHDA, CDR2 SQIVND (reference sequence). This chain's CDR3 is CASSMGRSEQFF. Written as DNA, the CDR3 is TGTGCCAGTAGTATGGGGCGGAGTGAGCAGTTCTTC.

V and J are TRBV28 and TRBJ2-3; no clear D. V shed 5 bases and J shed 10 bases, with 10 bases lying between them. Per germline, CDR1 MDHEN and CDR2 SYDVKM. The CDR3 runs 11 residues. This CDR3 is CASSGPFAQYF. The CDR3 DNA is TGTGCCAGCAGTGGGCCATTTGCGCAGTATTTT.

The chain combines TRBV5-5 with TRBJ2-1, with 12 bases fitting TRBD2. CDR3 length: 16 amino acids. CDR1 is SGHKS, CDR2 YYEKEE, per germline (reference sequence). Unmatched junction bases numbered 2, after V lost 0 bases and J lost 4 bases. CDR3: CASSLVLAGGYNEQFF. CDR3 bases: TGTGCCAGCAGCTTGGTACTAGCGGGGGGTTACAATGAGCAGTTCTTC.

As for this clone: Other DNA sequences of this sample code for an identical CDR3. The chain combines TRBV5-1 with TRBJ1-1, with D uncertain. The CDR3 spans 13 residues. The germline V gene encodes CDR1 SGHRS and CDR2 YFSETQ. V dropped 1 base and J dropped 3 bases, with 7 bases sitting between them. The CDR3 DNA is TGCGCCAGCAGCTTGTCTGGTGACACTGAAGCTTTCTTT. Translation gives CASSLSGDTEAFF.

The rearrangement links TRBV6-2 or TRBV6-3 to TRBJ2-5; 7 positions match TRBD1. The trim removed 5 bases at V and 5 bases at J, leaving 2 bases unmatched. Germline V gene data show CDR1 as MNHEY and CDR2 as SVGEGT. This CDR3 has 12 residues. CDR3 sequence: CASSPQGETQYF. The CDR3 DNA is TGTGCCAGCAGTCCACAGGGGGAGACCCAGTACTTC.

In this sample, this clone turned up many times. This chain joins TRBV19 and TRBJ1-4; D unresolved. Germline V gene data show CDR1 as LNHDA and CDR2 as SQIVND (reference sequence). Trimming shortened V by 1 base and J by 3 bases, and 6 bases separated the two germline ends. CDR3 length equals 14 residues. Here the CDR3 reads CASSIGRANEKLFF. The CDR3 coding sequence is TGTGCCAGTAGTATAGGGCGGGCTAATGAAAAACTGTTTTTT.

This clone was counted a single time. The chain combines TRBV6-5 with TRBJ1-4; D is possibly TRBD1 (6 bases). From germline, CDR1 is MNHEY and CDR2 SVGAGI. The CDR3 has 15 amino acids. With 6 bases removed from V and 7 bases from J, the gap between germline ends came to 18 bases. CDR3: CASRLSGGPGEKLFF. In nucleotides, the CDR3 is TGTGCCAGCAGACTATCTGGGGGGCCGGGTGAAAAACTGTTTTTT.

The chain combines TRBV25-1 with TRBJ1-1; TRBD1 might be the D (5 bases). V lost 6 bases, J lost 1 base, and 9 bases lay in between. The CDR3 is 13 amino acids. Germline CDR1 and CDR2: MGHDK and SYGVNS. In DNA form, the CDR3 reads TGTGCCAGCAGAGGGACGGCGAACACTGAAGCTTTCTTT. It encodes CASRGTANTEAFF.

The chain uses TRBV7-2 and TRBJ1-5; no definite D call. The germline V gene has CDR1 SGHTA and CDR2 FQGNSA. The CDR3 covers 16 residues. V shed 5 bases and J shed 0 bases, with 14 bases lying between them. The CDR3 coding sequence is TGTGCCAGCAGCCGCGTAACAGCGCTTAGCAATCAGCCCCAGCATTTT. As protein: CASSRVTALSNQPQHF. Full variable domain (outside the CDR3, taken from reference TRBV7-2 and TRBJ1-5): GAGVSQSPSNKVTEKGKDVELRCDPISGHTALYWYRQSLGQGLEFLIYFQGNSAPDKSGLPSDRFSAERTGGSVSTLTIQRTQQEDSAVYLCASSRVTALSNQPQHFGDGTRLSIL.

This rearrangement joins TRBV5-1 to TRBJ2-1; 8 bases match TRBD1. J gave up 3 bases and V 3 bases, and 5 bases lay outside the gene matches. The germline V gene has CDR1 SGHRS and CDR2 YFSETQ. The CDR3 is made up of 15 amino acids. The CDR3 bases are TGCGCCAGCAGCTCCGGACAGGGTAACTACAATGAGCAGTTCTTC. Its translation is CASSSGQGNYNEQFF.

This chain connects TRBV28 to TRBJ1-5; D not certain. V was shortened by 3 bases and J by 3 bases, with 15 bases between the two germline ends. The CDR3 has 16 amino acids. Germline CDR1 reads MDHEN; CDR2 reads SYDVKM. The DNA of the CDR3 is TGTGCCAGCAGTTTTCTAGGGCAGGACTACAATCAGCCCCAGCATTTT. Translation gives CASSFLGQDYNQPQHF.

The CDR3 bases are TGTGCCAGCAGCTCTCCGGACAGGGGGCTCTACAATGAGCAGTTCTTC. This translates into CASSSPDRGLYNEQFF. The V gene is TRBV28, the J gene TRBJ2-1; 11 bases are shared with TRBD1. Per germline, CDR1 MDHEN and CDR2 SYDVKM. Unmatched junction bases numbered 7, after V lost 6 bases and J lost 3 bases. The CDR3 covers 16 residues. The whole variable domain, filled in from reference TRBV28 and TRBJ2-1, reads DVKVTQSSRYLVKRTGEKVFLECVQDMDHENMFWYRQDPGLGLRLIYFSYDVKMKEKGDIPEGYSVSREKKERFSLILESASTNQTSMYLCASSSPDRGLYNEQFFGPGTRLTVL.

The rearrangement uses TRBV6-2 or TRBV6-3 and TRBJ1-5; D may be TRBD1 (6 bases). The CDR3 contains 14 residues. The V gene's germline CDR1 is MNHEY and CDR2 SVGEGT. Trimming took 4 bases from V and 5 from J, leaving 12 bases between them. This chain's CDR3 is CASSSQGFHQPQHF. CDR3 sequence (DNA): TGTGCCAGCAGTTCTCAGGGGTTTCATCAGCCCCAGCATTTT.

The V gene is TRBV7-2, the J gene TRBJ1-1, with 8 bases fitting TRBD1. The length of the CDR3 is 15 residues. The J segment lost 1 base and the V segment lost 2 bases, leaving 3 bases of the junction unmatched. CDR1 SGHTA and CDR2 FQGNSA come from the germline V gene. CDR3 DNA sequence: TGTGCCAGCAGCTTACAGGGGGCATGGAACACTGAAGCTTTCTTT. Translating gives CASSLQGAWNTEAFF.

This chain's CDR3 is CASSLGGTVYQETQYF. DNA for the CDR3: TGTGCCAGCAGCTTAGGTGGGACAGTGTACCAAGAGACCCAGTACTTC. V gene TRBV7-2 combines with J gene TRBJ2-5, with 7 bases aligning to TRBD1. The germline V gene has CDR1 SGHTA and CDR2 FQGNSA. CDR3 length: 16 amino acids. The junction had 5 bases not matched to a gene; V was cut back by 1 base and J by 0 bases.

This clone appeared once. The chain links TRBV5-1 to TRBJ2-3; D is unclear. Germline V gives CDR1 SGHRS, CDR2 YFSETQ. CDR3 length: 11 amino acids. The V end was cut by 6 bases, the J end by 5 bases, with 7 bases between. The CDR3 DNA reads TGCGCCAGCACCGACGGAGATACGCAGTATTTT. It translates to CASTDGDTQYF.

The chain has TRBV4-1 and TRBJ1-4; D unclear. This CDR3 is built from 16 residues. Germline V gene sequence: CDR1 MGHRA, CDR2 YSYEKL. V was clipped by 4 bases and J by 2 bases, with 14 bases between them. The CDR3 is CASSLSPRYTNEKLFF. As DNA, the CDR3 is TGCGCCAGCAGCCTATCCCCCCGGTATACTAATGAAAAACTGTTTTTT.

The chain couples TRBV4-3 to TRBJ1-4; D is perhaps TRBD1 (6 bases). The germline gives CDR1 LGHNA, CDR2 YSLEER. The CDR3 consists of 18 residues. Trimming pared 0 bases from V and 5 bases from J, leaving 19 bases between. This CDR3 reads CASSQDGLRGGGNEKLFF. The CDR3 nucleotides are TGCGCCAGCAGCCAAGACGGTCTAAGGGGGGGAGGGAATGAAAAACTGTTTTTT.

Comment on this clone: One end of the junction does not line up with germline, which may come from a read error. The chain carries TRBV27 and TRBJ2-3, with TRBD2 matching over 9 bases. The CDR3 totals 13 residues. In germline, CDR1 is MNHEY, CDR2 SMNVEV (reference sequence). As DNA, the CDR3 is TGTGCCAGCAGTTTATTAGCGGGGGCCCCATACGATTTT. Its translation: CASSLLAGAPYDF.

The chain uses TRBV5-5 and TRBJ1-1; a weak D match, TRBD1 (6 bases). The germline CDR1 and CDR2 sequences are SGHKS and YYEKEE (reference sequence). V was cut by 3 bases and J by 1 base, with 13 bases left in between. The CDR3 has 15 amino acids. CDR3 region: CASSSYRAQNTEAFF. The CDR3 bases are TGTGCCAGCAGCTCCTACAGGGCCCAGAACACTGAAGCTTTCTTT.

This chain joins TRBV4-1 and TRBJ1-3; unclear D gene. The CDR3 loop spans 14 amino acids. Germline CDR1 is MGHRA and CDR2 is YSYEKL. V lost 1 base, J lost 0 bases, and 4 bases lay in between. Here the CDR3 reads CASSQGVSGNTIYF. In DNA, the CDR3 is TGCGCCAGCAGCCAAGGGGTCTCTGGAAACACCATATATTTT.

The V gene is TRBV19, the J gene TRBJ2-4; D tentatively reads TRBD1 or TRBD2 (5 bases each). Per germline, CDR1 LNHDA and CDR2 SQIVND (reference sequence). This CDR3 has 16 amino acids. The germline V and J ends were trimmed by 1 base and 0 bases, with 10 bases remaining between them. This chain's CDR3 is CASSIAGRLAKNIQYF. The DNA for the CDR3 is TGTGCCAGTAGTATAGCGGGACGGCTAGCCAAAAACATTCAGTACTTC. Filled out from reference TRBV19 and TRBJ2-4, the complete variable domain reads DGGITQSPKYLFRKEGQNVTLSCEQNLNHDAMYWYRQDPGQGLRLIYYSQIVNDFQKGDIAEGYSVSREKKESFPLTVTSAQKNPTAFYLCASSIAGRLAKNIQYFGAGTRLSVL.

This clone was counted only a few times. V and J are TRBV9 and TRBJ2-2; 8 bases are a match to TRBD2. Per the germline V gene, CDR1 is SGDLS and CDR2 is YYNGEE. Trimming took 2 bases from V and 8 from J; bases not matched to a gene: 8. The CDR3 runs to 15 residues. CDR3 bases: TGTGCCAGCAGCGTCGGGACTAGTTTTACTGGGGAGCTGTTTTTT. It codes for CASSVGTSFTGELFF.